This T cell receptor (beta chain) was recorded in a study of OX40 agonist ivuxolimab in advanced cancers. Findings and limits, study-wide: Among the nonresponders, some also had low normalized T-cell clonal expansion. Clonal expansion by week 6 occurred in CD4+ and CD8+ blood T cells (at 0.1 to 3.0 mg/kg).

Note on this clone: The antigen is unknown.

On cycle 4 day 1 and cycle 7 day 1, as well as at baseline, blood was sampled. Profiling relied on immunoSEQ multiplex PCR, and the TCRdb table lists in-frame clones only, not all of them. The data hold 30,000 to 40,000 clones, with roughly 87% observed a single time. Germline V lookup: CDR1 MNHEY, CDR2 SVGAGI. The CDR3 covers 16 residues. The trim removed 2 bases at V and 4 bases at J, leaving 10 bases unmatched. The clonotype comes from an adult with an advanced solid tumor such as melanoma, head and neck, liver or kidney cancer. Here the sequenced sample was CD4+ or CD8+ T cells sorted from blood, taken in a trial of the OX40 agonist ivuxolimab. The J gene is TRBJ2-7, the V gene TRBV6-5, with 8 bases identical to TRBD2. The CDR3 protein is CASSYQPSGGFYEQYF. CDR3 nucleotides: TGTGCCAGCAGTTACCAACCCAGCGGGGGCTTTTACGAGCAGTACTTC.